The clone carrying this T cell receptor beta chain was counted ten times or more. A sample-barcoded 5' primer and a J-beta primer mix were used in a second PCR of about 7 to 11 cycles. TCRdb reprocessed the 5' RACE reads with MiXCR, giving one entry per CDR3 protein. This sample has around 1,900,000 distinct CDR3 sequences, with approximately 39% found just once. The sample belongs to a study of blood T cells in healthy people across ages. With 2 bases removed from V and 4 bases from J, the gap between germline ends came to 14 bases. Germline V gene data show CDR1 as DFQATT and CDR2 as SNEGSKA (reference sequence). The CDR3 is made up of 14 amino acids.

The sequencing sample was made of blood. The TCR comes from a human donor in good health. The chain combines TRBV20-1 with TRBJ2-5; D is perhaps TRBD1 (7 bases). The CDR3 sequence is CSARQGGGRETQYF. Written as DNA, the CDR3 is TGCAGTGCTAGACAGGGGGGAGGAAGAGAGACCCAGTACTTC.